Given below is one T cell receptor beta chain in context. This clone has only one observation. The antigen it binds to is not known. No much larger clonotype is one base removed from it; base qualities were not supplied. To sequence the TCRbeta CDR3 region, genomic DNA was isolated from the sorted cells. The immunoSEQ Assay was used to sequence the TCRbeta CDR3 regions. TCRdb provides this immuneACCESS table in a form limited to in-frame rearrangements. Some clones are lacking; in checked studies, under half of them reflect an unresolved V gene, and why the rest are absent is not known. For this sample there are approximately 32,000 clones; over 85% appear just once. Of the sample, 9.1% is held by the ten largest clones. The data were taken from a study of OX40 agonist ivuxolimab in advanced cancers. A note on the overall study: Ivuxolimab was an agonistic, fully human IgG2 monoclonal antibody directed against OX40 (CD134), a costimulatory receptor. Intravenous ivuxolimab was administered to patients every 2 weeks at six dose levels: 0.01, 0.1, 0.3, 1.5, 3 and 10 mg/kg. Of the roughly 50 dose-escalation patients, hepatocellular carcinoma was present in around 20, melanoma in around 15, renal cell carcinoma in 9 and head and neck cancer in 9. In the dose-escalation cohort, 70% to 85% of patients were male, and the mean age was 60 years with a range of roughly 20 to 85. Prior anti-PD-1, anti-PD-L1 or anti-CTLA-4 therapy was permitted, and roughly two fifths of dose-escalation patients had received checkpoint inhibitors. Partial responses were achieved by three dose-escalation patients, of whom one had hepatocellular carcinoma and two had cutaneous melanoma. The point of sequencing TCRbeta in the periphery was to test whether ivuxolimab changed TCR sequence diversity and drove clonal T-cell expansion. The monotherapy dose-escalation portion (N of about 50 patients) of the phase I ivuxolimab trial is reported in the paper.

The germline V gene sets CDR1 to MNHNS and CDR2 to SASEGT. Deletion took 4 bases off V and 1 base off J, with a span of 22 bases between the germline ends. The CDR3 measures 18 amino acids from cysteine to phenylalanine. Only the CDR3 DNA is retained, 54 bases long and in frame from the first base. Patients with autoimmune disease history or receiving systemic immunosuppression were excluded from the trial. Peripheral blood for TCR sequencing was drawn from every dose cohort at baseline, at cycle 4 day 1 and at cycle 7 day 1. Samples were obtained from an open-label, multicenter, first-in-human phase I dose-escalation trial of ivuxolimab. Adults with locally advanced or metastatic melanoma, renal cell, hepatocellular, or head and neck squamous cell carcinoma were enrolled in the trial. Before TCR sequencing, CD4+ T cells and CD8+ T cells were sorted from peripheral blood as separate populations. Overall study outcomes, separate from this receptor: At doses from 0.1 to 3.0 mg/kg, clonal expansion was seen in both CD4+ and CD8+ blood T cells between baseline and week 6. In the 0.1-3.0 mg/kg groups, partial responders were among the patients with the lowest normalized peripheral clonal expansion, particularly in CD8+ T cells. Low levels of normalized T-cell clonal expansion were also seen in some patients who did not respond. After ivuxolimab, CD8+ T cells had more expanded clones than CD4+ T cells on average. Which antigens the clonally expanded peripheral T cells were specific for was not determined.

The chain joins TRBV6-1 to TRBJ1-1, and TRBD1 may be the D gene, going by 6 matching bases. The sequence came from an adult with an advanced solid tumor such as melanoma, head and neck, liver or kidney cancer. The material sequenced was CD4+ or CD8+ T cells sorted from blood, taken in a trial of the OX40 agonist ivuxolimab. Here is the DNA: TGTGCCAGCAGTGCCCTAGTTTTTACCGGGACATCGAACACTGAAGCTTTCTTT. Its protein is CASSALVFTGTSNTEAFF.